This T cell receptor beta chain was recorded in a study of blood T cells in healthy people across ages. Whole-study findings and limits: PBMCs that were unsorted prevented a conclusive naive versus antigen-experienced comparison. A strong correlation between TCR beta diversity and naive T cell percentage was seen.

To note about this clonotype: Its matching antigen is unknown.

Per-sample yields of isolated PBMCs were at least 6 million. Then a second PCR, running about 7 to 11 cycles, was carried out with a sample-barcoded 5' primer and a J-beta primer mix. The template-switch adaptor was a 5' adaptor with 12 random nucleotides. It tagged each cDNA molecule. TCRdb fed the 5' RACE reads into MiXCR, producing one record per CDR3 protein. The data show roughly 730,000 distinct CDR3 sequences, with approximately 53% seen just once and 25% to 30% held by the top ten. This TCR came from a middle-aged man in good health. The sample consisted of blood.

CDR3: CASSLIYAGGDYGYTF. The CDR3 DNA is TGTGCCAGCAGCTTGATTTACGCAGGGGGCGACTATGGCTACACCTTC. The chain recombines TRBV5-6 with TRBJ1-2; 8 bases are shared with TRBD1. There are 16 residues in the CDR3. Unmatched junction bases numbered 8, after V lost 1 base and J lost 3 bases. Looked up from germline, CDR1 is SGHDT and CDR2 is YYEEEE.